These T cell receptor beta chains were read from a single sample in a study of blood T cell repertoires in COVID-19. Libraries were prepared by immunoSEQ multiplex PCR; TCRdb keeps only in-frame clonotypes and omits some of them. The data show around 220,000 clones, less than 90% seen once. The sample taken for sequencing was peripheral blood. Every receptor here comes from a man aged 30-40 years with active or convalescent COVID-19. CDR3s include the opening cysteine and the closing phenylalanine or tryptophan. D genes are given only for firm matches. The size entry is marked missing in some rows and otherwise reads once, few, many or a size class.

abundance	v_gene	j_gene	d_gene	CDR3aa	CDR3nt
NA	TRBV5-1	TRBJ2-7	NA	CASSPRTGSSYEQYF	TGCGCCAGCAGCCCGAGGACGGGGAGCTCCTACGAGCAGTACTTC
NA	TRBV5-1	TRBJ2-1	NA	CASSLVLRLLDEQFF	TGCGCCAGCAGCCTGGTACTCCGCCTCCTCGATGAGCAGTTCTTC
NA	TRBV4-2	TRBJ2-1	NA	CASSLELNEQFF	TGTGCCAGCAGCCTCGAGCTCAATGAGCAGTTCTTC
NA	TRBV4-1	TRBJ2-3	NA	CASSQGGQGGSTQYF	TGCGCCAGCAGCCAAGGTGGTCAGGGAGGAAGTACGCAGTATTTT
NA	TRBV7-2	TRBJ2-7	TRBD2	CASSVSGTSGAYEQYF	TGTGCCAGCAGCGTCTCCGGGACTAGCGGGGCCTACGAGCAGTACTTC
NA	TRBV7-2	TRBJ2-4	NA	CASSFQGVRIGWDIQYF	TGTGCCAGCAGCTTCCAGGGTGTGAGGATTGGGTGGGACATTCAGTACTTC
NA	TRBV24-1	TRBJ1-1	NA	CATSTQGESTEAFF	TGTGCCACCAGTACACAGGGAGAGAGCACTGAAGCTTTCTTT
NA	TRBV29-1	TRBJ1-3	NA	CSARAPGSGNTIYF	TGCAGCGCCCGTGCCCCGGGCTCTGGAAACACCATATATTTT
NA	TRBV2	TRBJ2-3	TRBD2	CASSVQGLDADTQYF	TGTGCCAGCAGTGTGCAGGGACTAGACGCAGATACGCAGTATTTT
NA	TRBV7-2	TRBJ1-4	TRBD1	CASSSQGQGTSELFF	TGTGCCAGCAGCTCCCAGGGACAGGGGACCTCGGAACTGTTTTTT
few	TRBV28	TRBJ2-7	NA	CASSLLAPGEQYF	TGTGCCAGCAGTTTACTCGCGCCGGGGGAGCAGTACTTC
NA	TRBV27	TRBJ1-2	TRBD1	CASSFGTGADYGYTF	TGTGCCAGCAGTTTCGGGACAGGGGCGGACTATGGCTACACCTTC
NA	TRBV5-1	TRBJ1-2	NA	CASSADGILYGYTF	TGCGCCAGCAGCGCAGACGGGATCCTCTATGGCTACACCTTC
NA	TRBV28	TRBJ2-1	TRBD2	CASSPGTSGRNEQFF	TGTGCCAGCAGTCCCGGGACTAGCGGTAGGAATGAGCAGTTCTTC
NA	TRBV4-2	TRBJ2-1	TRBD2	CASSHRLAGGPYEQFF	TGTGCCAGCAGCCACCGACTAGCGGGGGGCCCTTATGAGCAGTTCTTC
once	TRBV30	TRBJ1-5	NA	CAWTGGSNQPQHF	TGTGCCTGGACCGGGGGGAGCAATCAGCCCCAGCATTTT
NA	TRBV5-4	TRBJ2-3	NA	CASSPLGLSTDTQYF	TGTGCCAGCAGCCCCCTGGGGCTTTCAACAGATACGCAGTATTTT
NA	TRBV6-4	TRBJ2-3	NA	CASSLRASGTDTQYF	TGTGCCAGCAGTCTTAGGGCTAGCGGCACAGATACGCAGTATTTT
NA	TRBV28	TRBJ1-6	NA	CASGQGLSSYNSPLHF	TGTGCCAGCGGGCAGGGACTTAGCTCCTATAATTCACCCCTCCACTTT
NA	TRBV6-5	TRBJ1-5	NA	CASSPLEKQPQHF	TGTGCCAGCAGTCCCCTAGAAAAGCAGCCCCAGCATTTT
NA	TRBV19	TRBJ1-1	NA	CASSSDRRNTEAFF	TGTGCCAGTAGTTCGGACAGACGGAACACTGAAGCTTTCTTT
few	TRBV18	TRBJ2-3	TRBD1	CASSLADRVVGYF	TGTGCCAGCTCACTCGCCGACAGGGTTGTTGGGTATTTT
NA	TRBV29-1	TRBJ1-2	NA	CSVEGPGGGYTF	TGCAGCGTTGAAGGGCCAGGAGGTGGCTACACCTTC
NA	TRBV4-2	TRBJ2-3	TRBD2	CASSQERGEDTQYF	TGTGCCAGCAGCCAAGAGCGGGGGGAAGATACGCAGTATTTT
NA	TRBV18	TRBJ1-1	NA	CASSPGGSNTEAFF	TGTGCCAGCTCACCGGGGGGGAGTAACACTGAAGCTTTCTTT
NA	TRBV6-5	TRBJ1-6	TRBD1	CASSYTTGSNSPLHF	TGTGCCAGCAGTTACACGACAGGGAGTAATTCACCCCTCCACTTT
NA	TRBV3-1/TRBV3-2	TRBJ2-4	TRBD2	CASSQDPGASASGRWIQYF	TGTGCCAGCAGCCAAGACCCGGGCGCATCGGCTAGCGGGAGATGGATTCAGTACTTC
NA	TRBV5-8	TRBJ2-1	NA	CASSLNAGLHNEQFF	TGTGCCAGCAGCTTGAATGCGGGCCTCCACAATGAGCAGTTCTTC
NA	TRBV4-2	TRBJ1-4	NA	CASSQELGPREKKLFF	TGTGCCAGCAGCCAAGAGTTGGGGCCCCGAGAGAAAAAACTGTTTTTT